This TCR beta chain is drawn from a study of OX40 agonist ivuxolimab in advanced cancers. A note on the overall study: The costimulatory receptor OX40 (CD134) was targeted by ivuxolimab, a fully human IgG2 agonistic monoclonal antibody. Intravenous ivuxolimab was administered to patients every 2 weeks at six dose levels: 0.01, 0.1, 0.3, 1.5, 3 and 10 mg/kg. Among the approximately 54 dose-escalation patients, about 20 had hepatocellular carcinoma, about 15 melanoma, 9 renal cell carcinoma and 9 head and neck cancer. In the dose-escalation cohort, roughly 80% of patients were male, and the mean age was roughly 60 years, with a range of roughly 23 to 85. Patients were allowed to have had prior anti-PD-1, anti-PD-L1 or anti-CTLA-4 therapy, and 40% of the dose-escalation patients had been treated with checkpoint inhibitors. Partial responses were achieved by three dose-escalation patients, of whom one had hepatocellular carcinoma and two had cutaneous melanoma. The purpose of peripheral TCRbeta sequencing was to test whether ivuxolimab changed TCR sequence diversity and led to clonal T-cell expansion. The paper covers the monotherapy dose-escalation part of the phase I ivuxolimab trial, which included N of about 56 patients.

Genomic DNA was extracted from sorted cells for sequencing of the TCRbeta CDR3 region. The immunoSEQ Assay was used to sequence the TCRbeta CDR3 regions. Drawn from immuneACCESS, this table holds only the in-frame rearrangements with V and J called that TCRdb kept. Clones are partly lost; checked studies trace under half to an unresolved V gene and leave the rest unexplained. The sample table records more than 60,000 clones; 80% to 90% of these occur just once. Roughly an eighth of the sample is held by the ten biggest clonotypes. The investigation overall reported the following: Low levels of normalized T-cell clonal expansion were also seen in some patients who did not respond. Clonal expansion of both CD4+ and CD8+ blood T cells was observed from baseline to week 6 at doses 0.1 to 3.0 mg/kg. On average, CD8+ T cells showed more expanded clones than CD4+ T cells after ivuxolimab. In partial responders in the 0.1-3.0 mg/kg groups, normalized peripheral clonal expansion was found to be among the lowest, especially among CD8+ T cells. Which antigens the clonally expanded peripheral T cells were specific for was not determined.

The trial excluded patients who had a history of autoimmune disease or were on systemic immunosuppression. In every dose cohort, peripheral blood was drawn for TCR sequencing at baseline, cycle 4 day 1, and cycle 7 day 1. Samples came from an open-label, multicenter, first-in-human phase I dose-escalation trial of ivuxolimab. Adults with locally advanced or metastatic melanoma, renal cell carcinoma, hepatocellular carcinoma or head and neck squamous cell carcinoma were enrolled in the trial. Before TCR sequencing, CD4+ T cells and CD8+ T cells from peripheral blood were sorted into separate populations. About this clone itself: Its antigen has not been determined. Base qualities were left out, and no much larger clone turns up one base away.

The germline V gene yields SGHTA for CDR1 and FQGTGA for CDR2. The V end gives up 2 bases and the J end 7 bases, leaving 12 bases in the junction not matched to a gene. From cysteine to phenylalanine, the CDR3 is 17 amino acids long. The read is trimmed to its CDR3 DNA, 51 bases read in frame from base 1. The sequencing used CD4+ or CD8+ T cells sorted from blood, collected in a trial of the OX40 agonist ivuxolimab. The clonotype comes from an adult with an advanced solid tumor such as melanoma, head and neck, liver or kidney cancer. The V gene is TRBV7-3 and the J gene is TRBJ2-2; 8 middle bases align to TRBD1. The DNA sequence follows: TGTGCCAGCAGCTTACCCGGACAGGGAAGAAGGAGCGGGGAGCTGTTTTTT. Its translation is CASSLPGQGRRSGELFF.